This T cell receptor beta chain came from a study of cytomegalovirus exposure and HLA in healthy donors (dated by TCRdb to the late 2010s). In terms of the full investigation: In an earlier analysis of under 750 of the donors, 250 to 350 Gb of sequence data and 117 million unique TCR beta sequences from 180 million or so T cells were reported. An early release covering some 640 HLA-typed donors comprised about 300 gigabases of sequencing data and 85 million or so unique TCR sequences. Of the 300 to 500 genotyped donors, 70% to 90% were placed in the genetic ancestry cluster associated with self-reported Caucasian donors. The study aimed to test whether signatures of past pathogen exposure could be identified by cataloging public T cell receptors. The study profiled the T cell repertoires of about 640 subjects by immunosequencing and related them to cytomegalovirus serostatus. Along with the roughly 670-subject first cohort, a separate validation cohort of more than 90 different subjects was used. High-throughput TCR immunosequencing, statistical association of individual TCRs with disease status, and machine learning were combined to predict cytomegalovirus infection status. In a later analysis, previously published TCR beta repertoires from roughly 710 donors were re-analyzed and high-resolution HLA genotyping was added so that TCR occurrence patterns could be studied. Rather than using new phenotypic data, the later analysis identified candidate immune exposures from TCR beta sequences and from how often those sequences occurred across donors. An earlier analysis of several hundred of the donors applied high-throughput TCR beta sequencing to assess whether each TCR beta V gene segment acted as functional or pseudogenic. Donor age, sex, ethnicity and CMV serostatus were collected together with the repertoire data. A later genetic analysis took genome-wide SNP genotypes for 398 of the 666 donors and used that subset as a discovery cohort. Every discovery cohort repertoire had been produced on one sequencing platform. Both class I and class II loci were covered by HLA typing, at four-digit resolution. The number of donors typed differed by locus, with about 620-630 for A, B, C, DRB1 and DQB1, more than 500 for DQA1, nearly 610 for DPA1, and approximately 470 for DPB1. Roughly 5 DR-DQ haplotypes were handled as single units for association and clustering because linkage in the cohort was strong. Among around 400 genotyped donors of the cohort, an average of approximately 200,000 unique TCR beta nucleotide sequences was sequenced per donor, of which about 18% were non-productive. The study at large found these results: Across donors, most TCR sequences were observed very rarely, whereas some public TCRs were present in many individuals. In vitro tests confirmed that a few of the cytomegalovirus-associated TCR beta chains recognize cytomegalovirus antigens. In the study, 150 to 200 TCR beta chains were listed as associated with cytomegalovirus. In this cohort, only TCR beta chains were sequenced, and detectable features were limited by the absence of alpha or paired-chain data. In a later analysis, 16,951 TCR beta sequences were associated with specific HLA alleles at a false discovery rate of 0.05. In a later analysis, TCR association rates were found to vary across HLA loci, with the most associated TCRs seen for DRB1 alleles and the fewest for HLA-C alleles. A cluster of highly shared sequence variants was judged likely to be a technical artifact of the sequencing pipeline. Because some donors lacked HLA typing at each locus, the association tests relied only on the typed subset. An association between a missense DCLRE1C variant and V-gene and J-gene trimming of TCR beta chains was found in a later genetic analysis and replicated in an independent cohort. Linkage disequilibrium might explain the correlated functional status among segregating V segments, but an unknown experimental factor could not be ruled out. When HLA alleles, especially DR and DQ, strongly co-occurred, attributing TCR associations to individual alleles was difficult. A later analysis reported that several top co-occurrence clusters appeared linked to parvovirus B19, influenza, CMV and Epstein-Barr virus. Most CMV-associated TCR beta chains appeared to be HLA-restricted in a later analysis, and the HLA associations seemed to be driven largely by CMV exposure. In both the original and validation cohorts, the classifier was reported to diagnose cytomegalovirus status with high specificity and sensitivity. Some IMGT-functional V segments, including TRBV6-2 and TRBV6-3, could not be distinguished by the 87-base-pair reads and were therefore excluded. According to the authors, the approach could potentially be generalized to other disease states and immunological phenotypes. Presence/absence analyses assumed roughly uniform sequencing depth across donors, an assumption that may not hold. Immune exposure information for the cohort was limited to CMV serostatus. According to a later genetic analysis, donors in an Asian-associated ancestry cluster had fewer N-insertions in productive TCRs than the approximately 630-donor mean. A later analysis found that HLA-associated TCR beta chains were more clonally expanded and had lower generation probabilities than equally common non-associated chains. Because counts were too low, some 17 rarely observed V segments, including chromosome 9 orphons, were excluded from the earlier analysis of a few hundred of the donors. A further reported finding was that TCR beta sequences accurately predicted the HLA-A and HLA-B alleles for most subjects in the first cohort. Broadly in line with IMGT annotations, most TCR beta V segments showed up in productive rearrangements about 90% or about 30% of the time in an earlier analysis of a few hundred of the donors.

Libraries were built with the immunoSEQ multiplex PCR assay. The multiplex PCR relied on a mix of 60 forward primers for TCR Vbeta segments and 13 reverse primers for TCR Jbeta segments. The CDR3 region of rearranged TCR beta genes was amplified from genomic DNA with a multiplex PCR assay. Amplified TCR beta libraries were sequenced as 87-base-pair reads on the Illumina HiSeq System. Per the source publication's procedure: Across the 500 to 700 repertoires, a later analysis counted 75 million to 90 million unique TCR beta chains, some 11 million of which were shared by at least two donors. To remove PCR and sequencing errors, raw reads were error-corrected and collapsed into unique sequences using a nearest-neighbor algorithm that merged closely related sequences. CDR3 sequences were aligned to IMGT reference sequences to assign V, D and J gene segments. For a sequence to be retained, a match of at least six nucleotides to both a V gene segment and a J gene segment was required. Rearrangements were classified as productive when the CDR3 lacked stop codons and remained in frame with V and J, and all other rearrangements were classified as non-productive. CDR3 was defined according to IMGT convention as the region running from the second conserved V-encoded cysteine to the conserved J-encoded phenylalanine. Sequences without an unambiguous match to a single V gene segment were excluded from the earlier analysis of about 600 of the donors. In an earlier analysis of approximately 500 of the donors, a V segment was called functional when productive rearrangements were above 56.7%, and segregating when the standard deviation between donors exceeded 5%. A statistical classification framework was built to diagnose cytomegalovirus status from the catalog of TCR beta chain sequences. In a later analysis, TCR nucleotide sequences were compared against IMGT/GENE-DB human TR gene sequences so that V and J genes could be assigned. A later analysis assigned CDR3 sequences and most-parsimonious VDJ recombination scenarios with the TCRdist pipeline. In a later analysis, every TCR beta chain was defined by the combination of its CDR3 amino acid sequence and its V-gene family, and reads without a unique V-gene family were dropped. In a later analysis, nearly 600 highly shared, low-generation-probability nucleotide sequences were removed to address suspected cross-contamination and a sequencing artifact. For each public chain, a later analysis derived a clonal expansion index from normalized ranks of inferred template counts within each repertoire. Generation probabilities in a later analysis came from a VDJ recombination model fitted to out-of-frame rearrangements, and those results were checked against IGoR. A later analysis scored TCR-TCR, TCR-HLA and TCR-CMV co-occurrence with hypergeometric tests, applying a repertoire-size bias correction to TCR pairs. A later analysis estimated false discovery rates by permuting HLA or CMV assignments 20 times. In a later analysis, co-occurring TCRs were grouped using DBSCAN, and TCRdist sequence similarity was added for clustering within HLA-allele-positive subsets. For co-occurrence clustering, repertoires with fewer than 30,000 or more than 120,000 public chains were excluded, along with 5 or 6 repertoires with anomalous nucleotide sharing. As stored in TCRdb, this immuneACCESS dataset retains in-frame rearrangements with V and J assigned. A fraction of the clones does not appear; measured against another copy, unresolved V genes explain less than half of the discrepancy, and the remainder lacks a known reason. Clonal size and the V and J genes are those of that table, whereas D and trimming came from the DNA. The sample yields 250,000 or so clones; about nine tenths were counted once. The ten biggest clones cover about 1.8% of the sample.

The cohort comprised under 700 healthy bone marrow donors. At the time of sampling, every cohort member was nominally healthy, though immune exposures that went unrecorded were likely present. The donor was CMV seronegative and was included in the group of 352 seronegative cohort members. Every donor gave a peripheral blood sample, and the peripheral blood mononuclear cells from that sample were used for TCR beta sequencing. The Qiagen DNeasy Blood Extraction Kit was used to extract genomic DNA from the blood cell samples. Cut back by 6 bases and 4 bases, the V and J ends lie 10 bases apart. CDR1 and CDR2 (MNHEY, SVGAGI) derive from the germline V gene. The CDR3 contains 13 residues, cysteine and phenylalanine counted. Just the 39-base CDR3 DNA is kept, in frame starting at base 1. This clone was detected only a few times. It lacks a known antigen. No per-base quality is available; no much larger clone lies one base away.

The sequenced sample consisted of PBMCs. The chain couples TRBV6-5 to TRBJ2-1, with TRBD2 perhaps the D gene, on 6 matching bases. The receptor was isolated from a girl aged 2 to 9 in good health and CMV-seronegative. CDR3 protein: CASRGGLYNEQFF. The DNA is TGTGCCAGCAGAGGAGGGTTGTACAATGAGCAGTTCTTC.